This T cell receptor beta chain was recovered during a study of identical twins. Study-wide points: Alpha sequences that were out-of-frame and twin-shared showed an excess of low generation probability. Weaker excess twin sharing was observed in beta out-of-frame sequences. Out-of-frame sharing of TCR alpha in monozygotic twins was underestimated by models.

Healthy Caucasians alone served as donors. The CDR3 has 17 amino acids. Looked up from germline, CDR1 is MNHEY and CDR2 is SMNVEV (reference sequence). With regard to this clonotype: Its antigen is as yet unknown. The junction does not match germline at one end; this may be a read error.

TCRdb processed the 5' RACE reads anew with MiXCR; each CDR3 protein has one entry. The sample holds 1.5 million to 2 million distinct CDR3 sequences, roughly a third seen once. The sequenced sample was cord blood. The chain joins TRBV27 to TRBJ1-6, with D possibly TRBD1 on 5 matching bases. This sequence originates from a newborn girl in good health. DNA of the CDR3: TGTGCCAGCAGTTTGGGGCCGGGTCCCCACCCGAATTCACCCCCCCACTTT. It yields the protein CASSLGPGPHPNSPPHF.